This T cell receptor beta chain was recorded in a study of identical twins. This clonotype has only a few counts. Its antigen is unknown. Germline CDR1 reads SGHTA; CDR2 reads FQGNSA. V was shortened by 2 bases and J by 1 base, with 17 bases between the two germline ends. The CDR3 loop spans 17 amino acids. TCRdb itself ran the 5' RACE reads through MiXCR, one entry per CDR3 protein. Counted here are under 900,000 distinct CDR3 sequences, 12% occurring once; the ten biggest clones make up 1.5% to 2%. Study-wide findings and caveats: Cord blood beta clonotypes that were abundant carried fewer insertions, and memory repertoires showed no such trend.

The same data also contributed to another study, on yellow fever vaccine responses in identical twins.

The specimen was PBMCs. The receptor was derived from a woman younger than 35 in good health. The rearrangement uses TRBV7-2 and TRBJ1-1, with D perhaps matching TRBD1 (6 bases). The CDR3 loop reads CASSLSYPGTRNTEAFF. In nucleotides, the CDR3 is TGTGCCAGCAGCTTATCCTACCCCGGGACAAGGAACACTGAAGCTTTCTTT.